This TCR beta chain was captured in a study of cytomegalovirus exposure and HLA in healthy donors. Study information: The study's early data release held roughly 91 million unique TCRs from HLA-typed donors. Findings of the study overall: There were approximately 150 TCR beta chains listed as cytomegalovirus-associated. Another analysis was done later, and it associated roughly 15,000 TCR beta sequences with HLA alleles at 0.05 false discovery rate. Most CMV-associated TCR beta chains appeared HLA-restricted in a later analysis.

This clone showed up just a few times. The antigen is unknown. Use of 60 Vbeta and 13 Jbeta primers characterized the PCR. Libraries were prepared by immunoSEQ multiplex PCR; TCRdb keeps only in-frame clonotypes and omits some of them. In the table there are 270,000 or so clones, 86% of which are singletons. This CDR3 spans 14 amino acids. The germline V gene encodes CDR1 MNHNS and CDR2 SASEGT. The V gene lost 6 bases and the J gene lost 5 bases, with 13 bases spanning the gap. Sequencing was carried out using PBMCs. This sequence was found in a middle-aged man in good health and CMV-seropositive. This sequence joins TRBV6-1 and TRBJ2-2; D possibly corresponds to TRBD1 (5 bases). The CDR3 nucleotides read TGTGCCAGCAGGTCCAGGGAAGGAACCGGGGAGCTGTTTTTT. Residues: CASRSREGTGELFF.